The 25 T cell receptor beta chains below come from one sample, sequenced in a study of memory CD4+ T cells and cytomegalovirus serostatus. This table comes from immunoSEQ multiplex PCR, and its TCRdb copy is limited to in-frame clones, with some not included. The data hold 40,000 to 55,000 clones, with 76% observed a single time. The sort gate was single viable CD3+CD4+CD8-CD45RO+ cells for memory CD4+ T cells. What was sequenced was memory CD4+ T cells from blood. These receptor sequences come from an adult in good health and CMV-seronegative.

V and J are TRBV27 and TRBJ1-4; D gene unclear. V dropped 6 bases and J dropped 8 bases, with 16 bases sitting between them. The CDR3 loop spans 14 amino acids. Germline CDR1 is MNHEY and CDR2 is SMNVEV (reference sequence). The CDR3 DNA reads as TGTGCCAGCAGCCTGTCGGGGTACGGAGAAAAACTGTTTTTT. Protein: CASSLSGYGEKLFF.

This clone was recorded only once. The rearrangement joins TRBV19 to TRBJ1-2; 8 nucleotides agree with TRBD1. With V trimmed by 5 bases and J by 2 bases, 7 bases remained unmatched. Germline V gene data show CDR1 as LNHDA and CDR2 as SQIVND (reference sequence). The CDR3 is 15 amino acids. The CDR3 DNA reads TGTGCCAGTAGTTCCCGGGACAGGCTAAACTATGGCTACACCTTC. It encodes CASSSRDRLNYGYTF. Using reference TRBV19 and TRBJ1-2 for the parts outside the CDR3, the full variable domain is DGGITQSPKYLFRKEGQNVTLSCEQNLNHDAMYWYRQDPGQGLRLIYYSQIVNDFQKGDIAEGYSVSREKKESFPLTVTSAQKNPTAFYLCASSSRDRLNYGYTFGSGTRLTVV.

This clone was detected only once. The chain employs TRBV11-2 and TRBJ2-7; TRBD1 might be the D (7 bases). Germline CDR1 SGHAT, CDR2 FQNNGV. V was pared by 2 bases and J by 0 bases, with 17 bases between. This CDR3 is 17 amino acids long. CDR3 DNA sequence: TGTGCCAGCAGCTTACAGCGTGGAGGGGGCTTCTCCTACGAGCAGTACTTC. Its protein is CASSLQRGGGFSYEQYF.

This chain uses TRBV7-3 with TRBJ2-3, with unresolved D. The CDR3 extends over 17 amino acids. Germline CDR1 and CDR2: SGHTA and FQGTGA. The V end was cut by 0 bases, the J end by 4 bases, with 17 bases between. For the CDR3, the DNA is TGTGCCAGCAGCTTAACGGTGCAGGCCGGGCTGGCAGATACGCAGTATTTT. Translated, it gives CASSLTVQAGLADTQYF.

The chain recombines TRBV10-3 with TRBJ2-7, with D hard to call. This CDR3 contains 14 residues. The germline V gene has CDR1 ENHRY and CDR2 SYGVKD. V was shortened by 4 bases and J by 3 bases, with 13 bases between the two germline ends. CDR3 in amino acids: CAISALPRFYEQYF. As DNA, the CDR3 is TGTGCCATCAGTGCACTTCCAAGGTTCTACGAGCAGTACTTC.

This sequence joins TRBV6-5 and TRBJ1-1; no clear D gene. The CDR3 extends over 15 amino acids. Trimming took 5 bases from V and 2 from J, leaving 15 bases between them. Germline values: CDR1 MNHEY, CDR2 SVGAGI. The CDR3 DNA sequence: TGTGCCAGCAGTCGGACGGGGTCACCCAACACTGAAGCTTTCTTT. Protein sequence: CASSRTGSPNTEAFF.

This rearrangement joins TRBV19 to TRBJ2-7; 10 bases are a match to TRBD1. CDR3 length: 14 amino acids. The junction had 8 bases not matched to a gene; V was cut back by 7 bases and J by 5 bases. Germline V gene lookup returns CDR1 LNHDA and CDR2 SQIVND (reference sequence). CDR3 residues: CASNPGQGSDEQYF. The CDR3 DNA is TGTGCCAGTAACCCGGGACAGGGGTCGGACGAGCAGTACTTC.

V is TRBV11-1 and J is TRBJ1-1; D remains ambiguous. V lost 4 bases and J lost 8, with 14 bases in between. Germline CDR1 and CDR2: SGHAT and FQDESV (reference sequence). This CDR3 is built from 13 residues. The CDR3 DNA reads TGTGCCAGCAGCTCAGGACTGGCCGGGGAAGCTTTCTTT. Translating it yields CASSSGLAGEAFF.

CDR3 loop: CARGGQGVTEAFF. For the CDR3, the DNA is TGTGCCAGAGGGGGACAGGGTGTAACTGAAGCTTTCTTT. V and J are TRBV19 and TRBJ1-1; 9 bases are shared with TRBD1. This CDR3 has 13 amino acids. V was pared by 9 bases and J by 5 bases, with 7 bases of the junction left unmatched. Germline CDR1 and CDR2: LNHDA and SQIVND (reference sequence).

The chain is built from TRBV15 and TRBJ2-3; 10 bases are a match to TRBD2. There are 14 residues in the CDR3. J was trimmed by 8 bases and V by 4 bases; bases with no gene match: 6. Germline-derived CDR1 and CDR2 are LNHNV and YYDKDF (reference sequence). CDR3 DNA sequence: TGTGCCACCAGCATCAAGCGGGGGGGCATTACGCAGTATTTT. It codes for CATSIKRGGITQYF.

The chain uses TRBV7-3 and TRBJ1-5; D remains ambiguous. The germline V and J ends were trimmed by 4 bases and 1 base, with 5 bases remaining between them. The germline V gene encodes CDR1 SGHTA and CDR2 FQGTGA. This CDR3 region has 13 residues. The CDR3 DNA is TGTGCCAGCAGCTATCAGAGCAATCAGCCCCAGCATTTT. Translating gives CASSYQSNQPQHF.

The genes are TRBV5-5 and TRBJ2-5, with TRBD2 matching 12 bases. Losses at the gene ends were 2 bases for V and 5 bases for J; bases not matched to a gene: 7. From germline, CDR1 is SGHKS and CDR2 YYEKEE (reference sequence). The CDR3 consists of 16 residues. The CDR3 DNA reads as TGTGCCAGCAGCTTACCTAGCGGGGGGGCCGCGGAGACCCAGTACTTC. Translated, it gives CASSLPSGGAAETQYF. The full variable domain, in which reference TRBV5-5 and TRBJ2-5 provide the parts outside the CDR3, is DAGVTQSPTHLIKTRGQQVTLRCSPISGHKSVSWYQQVLGQGPQFIFQYYEKEERGRGNFPDRFSARQFPNYSSELNVNALLLGDSALYLCASSLPSGGAAETQYFGPGTRLLVL.

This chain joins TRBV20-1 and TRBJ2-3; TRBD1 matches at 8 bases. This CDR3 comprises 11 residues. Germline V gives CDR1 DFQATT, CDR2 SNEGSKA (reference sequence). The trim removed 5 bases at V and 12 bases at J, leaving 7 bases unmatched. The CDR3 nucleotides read TGCAGTGCTTCTACAGGGGGAACACAGTATTTT. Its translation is CSASTGGTQYF.

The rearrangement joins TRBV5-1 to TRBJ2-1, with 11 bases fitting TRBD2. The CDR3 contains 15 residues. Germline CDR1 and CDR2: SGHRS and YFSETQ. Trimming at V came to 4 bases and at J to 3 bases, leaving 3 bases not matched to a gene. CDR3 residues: CASSGGLADYNEQFF. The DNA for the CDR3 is TGCGCCAGCAGCGGGGGACTAGCGGACTACAATGAGCAGTTCTTC.

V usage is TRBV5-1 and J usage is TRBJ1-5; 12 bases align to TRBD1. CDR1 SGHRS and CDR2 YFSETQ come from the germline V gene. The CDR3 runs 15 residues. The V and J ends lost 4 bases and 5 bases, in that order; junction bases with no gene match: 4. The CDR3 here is CASSEGTGGYQPQHF. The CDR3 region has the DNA TGCGCCAGCAGCGAAGGGACAGGGGGCTATCAGCCCCAGCATTTT. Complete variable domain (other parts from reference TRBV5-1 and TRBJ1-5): KAGVTQTPRYLIKTRGQQVTLSCSPISGHRSVSWYQQTPGQGLQFLFEYFSETQRNKGNFPGRFSGRQFSNSRSEMNVSTLELGDSALYLCASSEGTGGYQPQHFGDGTRLSIL.

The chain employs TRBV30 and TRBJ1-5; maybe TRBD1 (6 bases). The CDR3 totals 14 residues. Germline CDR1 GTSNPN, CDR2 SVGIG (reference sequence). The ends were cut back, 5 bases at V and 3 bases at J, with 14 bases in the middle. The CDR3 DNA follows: TGTGCCTGGGGGCTAGGGGGGCTCAATCAGCCCCAGCATTTT. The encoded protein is CAWGLGGLNQPQHF.

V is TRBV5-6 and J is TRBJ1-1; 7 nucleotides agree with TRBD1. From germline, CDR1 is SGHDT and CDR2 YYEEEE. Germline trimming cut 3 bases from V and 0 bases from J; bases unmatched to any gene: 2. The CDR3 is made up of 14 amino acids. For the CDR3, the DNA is TGTGCCAGCAGCTGGGACAGTTTGAACACTGAAGCTTTCTTT. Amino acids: CASSWDSLNTEAFF.

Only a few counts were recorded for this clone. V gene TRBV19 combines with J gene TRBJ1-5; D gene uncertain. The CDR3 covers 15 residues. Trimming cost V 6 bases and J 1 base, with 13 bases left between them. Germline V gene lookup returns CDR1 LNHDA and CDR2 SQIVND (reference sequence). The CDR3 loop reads CASSNRVASNQPQHF. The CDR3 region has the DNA TGTGCCAGTAGCAACCGGGTTGCGAGCAATCAGCCCCAGCATTTT.

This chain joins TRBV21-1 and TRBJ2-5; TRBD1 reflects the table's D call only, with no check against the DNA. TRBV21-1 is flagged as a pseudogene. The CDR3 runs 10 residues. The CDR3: CASSPGTQYF. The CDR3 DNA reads TGTGCCAGCAGCCCAGGGACCCAGTACTTC.

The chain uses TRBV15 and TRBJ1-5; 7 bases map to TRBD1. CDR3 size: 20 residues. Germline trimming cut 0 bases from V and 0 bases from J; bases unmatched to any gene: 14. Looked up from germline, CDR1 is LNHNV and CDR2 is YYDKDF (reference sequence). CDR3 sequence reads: CATSRDQGGGRGVSNQPQHF. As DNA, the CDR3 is TGTGCCACCAGCAGAGATCAAGGGGGCGGTAGGGGAGTTAGCAATCAGCCCCAGCATTTT.

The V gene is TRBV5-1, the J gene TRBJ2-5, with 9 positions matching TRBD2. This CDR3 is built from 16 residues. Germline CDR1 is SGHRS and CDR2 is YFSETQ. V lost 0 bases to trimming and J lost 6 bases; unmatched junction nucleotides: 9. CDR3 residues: CASSLAAASGAKTQYF. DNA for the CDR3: TGCGCCAGCAGCTTGGCCGCGGCTAGCGGGGCGAAGACCCAGTACTTC. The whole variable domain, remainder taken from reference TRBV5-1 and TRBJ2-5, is KAGVTQTPRYLIKTRGQQVTLSCSPISGHRSVSWYQQTPGQGLQFLFEYFSETQRNKGNFPGRFSGRQFSNSRSEMNVSTLELGDSALYLCASSLAAASGAKTQYFGPGTRLLVL.

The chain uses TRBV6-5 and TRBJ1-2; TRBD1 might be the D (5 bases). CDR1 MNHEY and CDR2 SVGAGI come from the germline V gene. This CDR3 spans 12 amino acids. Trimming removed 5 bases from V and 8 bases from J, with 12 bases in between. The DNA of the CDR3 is TGTGCCAGCAGTCGGACGGGGGGGGGCTACACCTTC. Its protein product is CASSRTGGGYTF.

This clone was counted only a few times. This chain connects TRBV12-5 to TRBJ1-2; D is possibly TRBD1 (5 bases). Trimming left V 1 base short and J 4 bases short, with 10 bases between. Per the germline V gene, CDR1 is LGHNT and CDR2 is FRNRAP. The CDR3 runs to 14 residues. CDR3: CASGLAATGYGYTF. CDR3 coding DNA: TGTGCTAGTGGTTTGGCTGCCACAGGCTATGGCTACACCTTC.

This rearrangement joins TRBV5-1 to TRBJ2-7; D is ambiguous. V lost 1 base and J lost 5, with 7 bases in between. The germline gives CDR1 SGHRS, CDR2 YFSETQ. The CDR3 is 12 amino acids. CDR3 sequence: CASSLPGDEQYF. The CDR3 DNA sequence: TGCGCCAGCAGCTTGCCCGGCGACGAGCAGTACTTC.

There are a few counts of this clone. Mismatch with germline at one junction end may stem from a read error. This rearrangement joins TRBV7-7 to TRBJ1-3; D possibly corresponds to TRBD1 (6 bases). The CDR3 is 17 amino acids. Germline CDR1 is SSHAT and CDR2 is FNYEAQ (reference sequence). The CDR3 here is CASSLHPQGAEGNTIYF. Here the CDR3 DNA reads TGTGCTAGCAGCTTACATCCACAGGGTGCTGAAGGAAACACCATATATTTT.